The rows below give T cell receptor beta chains drawn from one sample of a study of PD-1 blockade in classical Hodgkin lymphoma. The method was immunoSEQ multiplex PCR; TCRdb's version includes in-frame clones alone and lacks a portion of them. The sample includes about 15,000 clones, roughly 88% seen only once; the top ten take approximately 37%. The source material was peripheral blood mononuclear cells (PBMCs), sampled before the second cycle of nivolumab. These receptors were obtained from a human donor with classical Hodgkin lymphoma. The CDR3 runs from the conserved cysteine through the conserved F or W. Each record gives: J gene, V gene, D gene, clone size, CDR3 DNA, CDR3 protein. D genes are given only for firm matches. For some rows the clone size is stated as once, few or many, or as a class when expanded; others skip it.

TRBJ2-1 TRBV7-9 TRBD2 - TGTGCCAGTCGGACTAGCGGGAGGGCCGGGTCCTACAATGAGCAGTTCTTC CASRTSGRAGSYNEQFF
TRBJ2-7 TRBV10-3 TRBD1 once TGTGCCGCAGCTTTACAGGGGGCTTCCTACGAGCAGTACTTC CAAALQGASYEQYF
TRBJ2-5 TRBV7-9 TRBD2 - TGTGCCAGCAGCCCCATAGGACTAGCGGGAGATCGCGAGACCCAGTACTTC CASSPIGLAGDRETQYF
TRBJ1-2 TRBV6-1 - - TGTGCCAGCAGTGAAAGAGGGGCCCCAGCTAACTATGGCTACACCTTC CASSERGAPANYGYTF
TRBJ2-3 TRBV9 TRBD1 - TGTGCCAGCAGCGCTTACACAGGGGTTGATACGCAGTATTTT CASSAYTGVDTQYF
TRBJ1-1 TRBV30 - few TGTGCCTGGAGTGTCGCAGACATGAACACTGAAGCTTTCTTT CAWSVADMNTEAFF
TRBJ2-1 TRBV11-2 - - TGTGCCAGCAGGGCAGGGTCCTACAATGAGCAGTTCTTC CASRAGSYNEQFF
TRBJ1-2 TRBV7-9 - - TGTGCCAGCAGCATCACCCAAGGGGTCCTTACTAACTATGGCTACACCTTC CASSITQGVLTNYGYTF
TRBJ2-5 TRBV7-3 TRBD1 once TGTGCCAGCAGCCCCAGACAGGGGAAAAAAGAGACCCAGTACTTC CASSPRQGKKETQYF
TRBJ2-2 TRBV10-1 TRBD2 once TGCGCCAGCAGCGCAATACCGAGCGGGACGAACACCGGGGAGCTGTTTTTT CASSAIPSGTNTGELFF
TRBJ1-1 TRBV5-1 - - TGCGCCAGCAGCTTTCGGGGGCAACTGAACACTGAAGCTTTCTTT CASSFRGQLNTEAFF
TRBJ2-2 TRBV30 TRBD2 - TGTGCCTGGACACTAGCGGGAGGCACCGGGGAGCTGTTTTTT CAWTLAGGTGELFF
TRBJ2-7 TRBV6-6 - - TGTGCCAGCAGCGTGGCGGGGAGCTCCTACGAGCAGTACTTC CASSVAGSSYEQYF
TRBJ1-2 TRBV30 - - TGTGCCTGGAGCAGAGGGCCCAGCTATGGCTACACCTTC CAWSRGPSYGYTF
TRBJ2-1 TRBV28 TRBD2 - TGTGCCAGCAGTTTAGCGGGAGTTTACAATGAGCAGTTCTTC CASSLAGVYNEQFF
TRBJ1-6 TRBV6-4 - - TGTGCCAGCAGCTTACATGGGCGGCAGAATTCACCCCTCCACTTT CASSLHGRQNSPLHF
TRBJ1-2 TRBV30 TRBD1 few TGTGCCTGGAGTGTCATGACAGGGGGCGACTACACCTTC CAWSVMTGGDYTF
TRBJ2-2 TRBV19 - - TGTGCCAGTAGTCGTCTCGGGGAGCTGTTTTTT CASSRLGELFF
TRBJ1-1 TRBV6-6 - - TGTGCCAGCAGAAAACCGACAGAGGCTGAAGCTTTCTTT CASRKPTEAEAFF
TRBJ2-7 TRBV11-2 - - TGTGCCAGCAGCTTAGATCGTCGGTTTTACGAGCAGTACTTC CASSLDRRFYEQYF
TRBJ1-3 TRBV7-9 - - TGTGCCAGCAGCTTAACACTTGGTGGCCGAAACTCTGGAAACACCATATATTTT CASSLTLGGRNSGNTIYF
TRBJ2-3 TRBV7-9 - - TGTGCCAGCAGCTCCCCCCGGAGCACAGATACGCAGTATTTT CASSSPRSTDTQYF
TRBJ2-1 TRBV10-3 - - TGTGCCATCAGTGGCGGGATGGTGACCTACAATGAGCAGTTCTTC CAISGGMVTYNEQFF
TRBJ1-2 TRBV10-2 TRBD1 - TGCGCCAGCAGTAAAACGGGACAGGGCTTTTATGGCTACACCTTC CASSKTGQGFYGYTF
TRBJ2-7 TRBV18 - once TGTGCCAGCTCACTGTCTAGGAACGAGCAGTACTTC CASSLSRNEQYF
TRBJ2-5 TRBV7-7 TRBD1 - TGTGCTAGCAGCTTAAACAGGGGGCAAGAGACCCAGTACTTC CASSLNRGQETQYF
TRBJ2-3 TRBV6-4 TRBD2 - TGTGCCAGCAGTGACCGGGGGGGGAGCACAGATACGCAGTATTTT CASSDRGGSTDTQYF
TRBJ2-7 TRBV5-1 - - TGCGCCAGCAGCTTCAGTCTAGCGCACGAGCAGTACTTC CASSFSLAHEQYF
TRBJ1-5 TRBV5-6 - - TGTGCCAGCAGCTTCCGGACAGACCATCAGCCCCAGCATTTT CASSFRTDHQPQHF
TRBJ1-4 TRBV5-1 - - TGCGCCAGCAGCCAATACGGGCCCGGTGAAAAACTGTTTTTT CASSQYGPGEKLFF
TRBJ2-5 TRBV5-1 TRBD2 once TGCGCCAGCAGCTTGGGAGGACTAGCGGGGGGATGGGAGACCCAGTACTTC CASSLGGLAGGWETQYF
TRBJ2-5 TRBV11-2 TRBD2 - TGTGCCAGCAGCTCGGGTAGCGGGAGGCAAGAGACCCAGTACTTC CASSSGSGRQETQYF
TRBJ2-1 TRBV5-1 - - TGCGCCAGCCGGTTGGTGGGGGCGGAATACAATGAGCAGTTCTTC CASRLVGAEYNEQFF
TRBJ1-2 TRBV4-1 - - TGCGCCAGCAGCCAAGACGGGGTCGGAAACTATGGCTACACCTTC CASSQDGVGNYGYTF
TRBJ2-7 TRBV11-3 TRBD1 - TGTGCCAGCAGCTCCGGACCGGGACAGGGGCCTTACGAGCAGTACTTC CASSSGPGQGPYEQYF
TRBJ1-5 TRBV6-6 - - TGTGCCAGCAGTTTCGACTCCTACAATCAGCCCCAGCATTTT CASSFDSYNQPQHF
TRBJ2-7 TRBV7-6 - - TGTGCCAGCAGCTTAAGCTTGAACTCCTACGAGCAGTACTTC CASSLSLNSYEQYF
TRBJ2-7 TRBV5-1 - - TGCGCCAGCAGCGACGGACACGCCTCCTACGAGCAGTACTTC CASSDGHASYEQYF
TRBJ1-2 TRBV6-6 TRBD1 - TGTGCCAGCCGTCAGGGGGCTAACTATGGCTACACCTTC CASRQGANYGYTF
TRBJ2-7 TRBV19 TRBD2 - TGTGCCAGTAGCAAGACCGCCATTAGAAGCGGGAGGGGCGAGCAGTACTTC CASSKTAIRSGRGEQYF
TRBJ1-6 TRBV10-2 - - TGCGCCAGCAGTGAGTCGTGGGTTGCGAATTCACCCCTCCACTTT CASSESWVANSPLHF
TRBJ2-3 TRBV6-1 TRBD1 - TGTGCCAGCAGTATCCGACAGGGGGCGGAAGATACGCAGTATTTT CASSIRQGAEDTQYF
TRBJ2-5 TRBV7-6 - few TGTGCCAGCAGCTTAGGGTCCGGTGGGATTGAGACCCAGTACTTC CASSLGSGGIETQYF
TRBJ2-4 TRBV6-6 - - TGTGCCAGCAGTTACAGCCCGGGCAAAAACATTCAGTACTTC CASSYSPGKNIQYF
TRBJ1-1 TRBV5-4 TRBD1 - TGTGCCAGCAGCTTGGGGACAGGGCAAGACACTGAAGCTTTCTTT CASSLGTGQDTEAFF
TRBJ2-2 TRBV5-1 - - TGCGCCAGCAGCTTGTCATGGACCAGCCCGGGTTCGGCGCTGTTTTTT CASSLSWTSPGSALFF
TRBJ2-5 TRBV5-8 TRBD1 - TGTGCCAGCAGCCCACAGGGGGCTGGGGAGACCCAGTACTTC CASSPQGAGETQYF
TRBJ2-2 TRBV7-8 - - TGTGCCAGCAGCAAGAGGGGACGGGCGAACACCGGGGAGCTGTTTTTT CASSKRGRANTGELFF
TRBJ1-4 TRBV6-6 - - TGTGCCAGCAGTTACCCGGGGCGGGCTAATGAAAAACTGTTTTTT CASSYPGRANEKLFF
TRBJ2-7 TRBV6-1 TRBD1 - TGTGCCAGCAGTGAAGGGCCACCGGGACAGGGGGCCTACGAGCAGTACTTC CASSEGPPGQGAYEQYF
TRBJ2-5 TRBV10-3 - - TGTGCCATCAGTGGGACGGGTGAAGCGACCCAGTACTTC CAISGTGEATQYF
TRBJ1-2 TRBV30 - - TGTGCCTGGACTATGGGGCAGTATGGCTACACCTTC CAWTMGQYGYTF
TRBJ1-2 TRBV5-1 - - TGCGCCAGCAGCTTGGTGCGGGGGGAGAATGGCTACACCTTC CASSLVRGENGYTF
TRBJ2-1 TRBV18 - - TGTGCCAGCTCACCTAATAAGGGGCTGAATGAGCAGTTCTTC CASSPNKGLNEQFF
TRBJ1-5 TRBV19 - - TGTGCCAGTAGTATGGTCCCAGGGTGGAGCAATCAGCCCCAGCATTTT CASSMVPGWSNQPQHF
TRBJ1-3 TRBV9 - - TGTGCCAGCAGCGCCAGGGAGACGGGTGGAAACACCATATATTTT CASSARETGGNTIYF
TRBJ1-2 TRBV21-1 - - TGTGCCAGCAGCCAGGGGACGGGCTACACCTTC CASSQGTGYTF